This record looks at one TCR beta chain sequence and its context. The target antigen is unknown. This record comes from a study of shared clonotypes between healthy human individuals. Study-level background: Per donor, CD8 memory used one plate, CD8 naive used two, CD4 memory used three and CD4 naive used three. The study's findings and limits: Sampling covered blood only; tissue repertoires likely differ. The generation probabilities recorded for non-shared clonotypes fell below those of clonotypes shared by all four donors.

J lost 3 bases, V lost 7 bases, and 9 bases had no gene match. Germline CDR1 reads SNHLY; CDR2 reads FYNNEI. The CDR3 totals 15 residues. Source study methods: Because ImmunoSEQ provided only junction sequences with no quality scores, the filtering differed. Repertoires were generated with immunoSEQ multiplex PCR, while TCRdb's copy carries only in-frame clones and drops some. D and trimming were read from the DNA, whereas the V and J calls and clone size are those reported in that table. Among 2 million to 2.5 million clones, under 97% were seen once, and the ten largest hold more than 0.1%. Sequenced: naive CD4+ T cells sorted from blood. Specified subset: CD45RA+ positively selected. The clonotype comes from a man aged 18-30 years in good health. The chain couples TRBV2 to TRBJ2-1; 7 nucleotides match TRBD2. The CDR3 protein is CASKSQRGLYNEQFF. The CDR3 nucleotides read TGTGCCAGCAAGAGTCAGCGGGGCCTCTACAATGAGCAGTTCTTC.